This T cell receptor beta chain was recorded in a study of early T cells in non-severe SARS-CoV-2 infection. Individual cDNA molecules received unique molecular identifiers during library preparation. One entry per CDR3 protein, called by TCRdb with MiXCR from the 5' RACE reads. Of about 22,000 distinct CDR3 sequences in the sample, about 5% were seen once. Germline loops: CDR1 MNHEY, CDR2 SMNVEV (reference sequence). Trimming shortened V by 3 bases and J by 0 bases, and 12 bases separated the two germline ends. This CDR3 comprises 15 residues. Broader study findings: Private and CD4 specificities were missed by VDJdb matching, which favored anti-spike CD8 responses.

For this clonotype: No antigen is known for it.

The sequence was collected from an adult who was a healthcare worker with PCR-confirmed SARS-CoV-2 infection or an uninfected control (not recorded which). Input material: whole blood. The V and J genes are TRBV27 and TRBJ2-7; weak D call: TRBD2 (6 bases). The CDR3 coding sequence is TGTGCCAGCAGTTTTGGGGGACTTAGCTCCTACGAGCAGTACTTC. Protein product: CASSFGGLSSYEQYF.